Listed below are T cell receptor beta chains from one sample, sequenced in a study of T cell repertoires in cytomegalovirus infection. These TCRs are of unknown antigen specificity. TCRdb called the reads again in MiXCR, with one record for every CDR3 protein. Of approximately 300,000 distinct CDR3 sequences listed, 29% are singletons. Sequences were derived from cultured PBMCs, sampled from culture after CMV antigen stimulation. These receptors were collected from a human donor in good health (CMV status not recorded). Some clones in this sample may be carry-over from other donors' samples. CDR3s include the opening cysteine and the closing phenylalanine or tryptophan. Fields, in order: D gene, J gene, clone size, V gene, CDR3 DNA, CDR3 protein. The D gene is left open where the match is weak. Clone size, where shown, is once, few, many, or a class for clones that have expanded.

d_call: NA
j_call: TRBJ2-3
clone_size: NA
v_call: TRBV7-8
cdr3_nt: TGTGCCAGCAGCTTAGCGAGAGCAACAGATACGCAGTATTTT
cdr3_aa: CASSLARATDTQYF

d_call: NA
j_call: TRBJ2-2
clone_size: NA
v_call: TRBV19
cdr3_nt: TGTGCCAGTAGTAGGCTCCGGGACACGAACACCGGGGAGCTGTTTTTT
cdr3_aa: CASSRLRDTNTGELFF

d_call: NA
j_call: TRBJ1-1
clone_size: few
v_call: TRBV6-1
cdr3_nt: TGTGCCAGCACTAAAGACAGGTTGAACACTGAAGCTTTCTTT
cdr3_aa: CASTKDRLNTEAFF

d_call: TRBD1
j_call: TRBJ2-7
clone_size: many
v_call: TRBV7-2
cdr3_nt: TGTGCCAGCAGCTTAAGGGACAGATCCCACGAGCAGTACTTC
cdr3_aa: CASSLRDRSHEQYF

d_call: NA
j_call: TRBJ2-1
clone_size: NA
v_call: TRBV6-1
cdr3_nt: TGTGCCAGCAGTGAATATGCGGGAACCTACAATGAGCAGTTCTTC
cdr3_aa: CASSEYAGTYNEQFF

d_call: NA
j_call: TRBJ2-5
clone_size: few
v_call: TRBV6-1
cdr3_nt: TGTGCCAGCAGTGGTAGGACCCGCCAAGAGACCCAGTACTTC
cdr3_aa: CASSGRTRQETQYF

d_call: NA
j_call: TRBJ1-2
clone_size: few
v_call: TRBV4-1
cdr3_nt: TGCGCCAGCAGCCAAGTGGCAGGTTTTGGCTACACCTTC
cdr3_aa: CASSQVAGFGYTF

d_call: TRBD2
j_call: TRBJ2-1
clone_size: many
v_call: TRBV7-2
cdr3_nt: TGTGCCAGCAGCTTAGCCCCGGGACTAGCGAAAAGAGTGGGTTACAATGAGCAGTTCTTC
cdr3_aa: CASSLAPGLAKRVGYNEQFF

d_call: NA
j_call: TRBJ1-2
clone_size: many
v_call: TRBV7-2
cdr3_nt: TGTGCCAGCAGTCCTCAGGTGGGCTATGGCTACACCTTC
cdr3_aa: CASSPQVGYGYTF

d_call: TRBD1
j_call: TRBJ1-2
clone_size: NA
v_call: TRBV5-4
cdr3_nt: TGTGCCAGCAGCAAGGAAACCGGGACAGCTGTTTATGGCTACACCTTC
cdr3_aa: CASSKETGTAVYGYTF

d_call: NA
j_call: TRBJ1-2
clone_size: NA
v_call: TRBV18
cdr3_nt: TGTGCCAGCTCACCCCGGACAGAGCTTTATGGCTACACCTTC
cdr3_aa: CASSPRTELYGYTF

d_call: NA
j_call: TRBJ1-1
clone_size: few
v_call: TRBV4-1
cdr3_nt: TGCGCCAGCAGCCAAGTACGGGGGCCGGGGGCGGATACTGAAGCTTTCTTT
cdr3_aa: CASSQVRGPGADTEAFF

d_call: TRBD1
j_call: TRBJ1-6
clone_size: NA
v_call: TRBV6-6
cdr3_nt: TGTGCCAGCAGTTACGGGATTGCTTTCAGGGGGCGCGTGAGTAATTCACCCCTCCACTTT
cdr3_aa: CASSYGIAFRGRVSNSPLHF

d_call: NA
j_call: TRBJ2-5
clone_size: NA
v_call: TRBV6-2/TRBV6-3
cdr3_nt: TGTGCCAGCAGCGCCGCGTACGAGACCCAGTACTTC
cdr3_aa: CASSAAYETQYF

d_call: NA
j_call: TRBJ2-1
clone_size: many
v_call: TRBV28
cdr3_nt: TGTGCCAGCAGTTTATCGCCAGGCCTCTACAATGAGCAGTTCTTC
cdr3_aa: CASSLSPGLYNEQFF

d_call: NA
j_call: TRBJ1-6
clone_size: NA
v_call: TRBV2
cdr3_nt: TGTGCCAGCAATGGATTTGCCAACCACTTTGATTCACCCCTCCACTTT
cdr3_aa: CASNGFANHFDSPLHF

d_call: NA
j_call: TRBJ2-1
clone_size: NA
v_call: TRBV20-1
cdr3_nt: TGCAGTGCCGCCCCCGGGAGAGACAATGAGCAGTTCTTC
cdr3_aa: CSAAPGRDNEQFF

d_call: NA
j_call: TRBJ2-7
clone_size: NA
v_call: TRBV11-1
cdr3_nt: TGTGCCAGCAGCCCGGTGGGGCACTCCTACGAGCAGTACTTC
cdr3_aa: CASSPVGHSYEQYF

d_call: NA
j_call: TRBJ2-2
clone_size: NA
v_call: TRBV5-6
cdr3_nt: TGTGCCAGCAGCCCAGACCGGAACGGGGAGCTGTTTTTT
cdr3_aa: CASSPDRNGELFF

d_call: NA
j_call: TRBJ1-1
clone_size: NA
v_call: TRBV5-6
cdr3_nt: TGTGCCAGCAGCTTGAGGGCCCTCCGTGGATTGAACACTGAAGCTTTCTTT
cdr3_aa: CASSLRALRGLNTEAFF

d_call: NA
j_call: TRBJ2-5
clone_size: few
v_call: TRBV29-1
cdr3_nt: TGCAGCGTTGAAGGGAGCAGGAATCTGGGGACCCAGTACTTC
cdr3_aa: CSVEGSRNLGTQYF

d_call: NA
j_call: TRBJ1-6
clone_size: few
v_call: TRBV6-1
cdr3_nt: TGTGCCAGCAGTGACCGGGACATGAGGAGCTCCTATAATTCACCCCTCCACTTT
cdr3_aa: CASSDRDMRSSYNSPLHF

d_call: NA
j_call: TRBJ2-7
clone_size: few
v_call: TRBV23-1
cdr3_nt: TGCGCCAGCAGTCAATCGAACACCAGGGCCTACGAGCAGTACTTC
cdr3_aa: CASSQSNTRAYEQYF

d_call: NA
j_call: TRBJ1-6
clone_size: few
v_call: TRBV6-5
cdr3_nt: TGTGCCAGCAGCCGTCGAGGAGTCTATAATTCACCCCTCCACTTT
cdr3_aa: CASSRRGVYNSPLHF

d_call: NA
j_call: TRBJ2-3
clone_size: NA
v_call: TRBV7-6
cdr3_nt: TGTGCCAGCAGCTTAGCCGGCGCCGGCGATACGCAGTATTTT
cdr3_aa: CASSLAGAGDTQYF

d_call: TRBD2
j_call: TRBJ2-1
clone_size: NA
v_call: TRBV4-1
cdr3_nt: TGCGCCAGCAGCCAGGTCTTTAGCGGGGGGTTATACAATGAGCAGTTCTTC
cdr3_aa: CASSQVFSGGLYNEQFF

d_call: TRBD2
j_call: TRBJ2-1
clone_size: once
v_call: TRBV5-4
cdr3_nt: TGTGCCAGCAGCGCGGGGACTAGATACAATGAGCAGTTCTTC
cdr3_aa: CASSAGTRYNEQFF

d_call: NA
j_call: TRBJ2-7
clone_size: NA
v_call: TRBV4-1
cdr3_nt: TGCGCCAGCAGTCTCTCTGATACCTACGAGCAGTACTTC
cdr3_aa: CASSLSDTYEQYF

d_call: TRBD2
j_call: TRBJ2-1
clone_size: NA
v_call: TRBV12-5
cdr3_nt: TGTGCTAGTGGTCCAACTAGCGCCTCCTACAATGAGCAGTTCTTC
cdr3_aa: CASGPTSASYNEQFF